The 6 T cell receptor beta chains in this list originate from one sample, sequenced in a study of human T cells and chemical hapten exposure. TCRdb re-analysed the RACE reads in MiXCR, keeping a single row per CDR3 protein. The table includes roughly 100,000 distinct CDR3 sequences, approximately 8.2% detected once. Time point denoted: healthy volunteer bleed at 2 weeks. Unfractionated whole blood yielded the extracted total RNA. The sequenced sample consisted of whole blood. The receptors were sampled from a female donor in good health. Some clones in this sample may be carry-over from other donors' samples.

This clonotype was seen a few times. V usage is TRBV6-1 and J usage is TRBJ2-3; unclear D gene. CDR1 is MNHNS and CDR2 is SASEGT in the germline V gene. V was pared by 4 bases and J by 4 bases, with 12 bases between. The CDR3 is 14 residues long. For the CDR3, the DNA is TGTGCCAGCAGTGTATCGAGGTTGGCAGATACGCAGTATTTT. Its protein product is CASSVSRLADTQYF.

This clonotype was detected ten times or more. V and J are TRBV7-2 and TRBJ1-5, with D unresolved. Germline-derived CDR1 and CDR2 are SGHTA and FQGNSA. The V end lost 5 bases, the J end lost 0 bases, and 11 bases lay between the germline ends. This CDR3 is 15 amino acids long. DNA of the CDR3: TGTGCCAGCAGCAGGACCGGTTATAGCAATCAGCCCCAGCATTTT. This translates into CASSRTGYSNQPQHF.

The V gene is TRBV30, the J gene TRBJ2-1, with a possible D match to TRBD2 (5 bases). The V gene lost 0 bases and the J gene lost 3 bases, with 9 bases spanning the gap. Germline V gene lookup returns CDR1 GTSNPN and CDR2 SVGIG (reference sequence). The CDR3 has 14 residues. DNA for the CDR3: TGTGCCTGGAGTGTAGGCGACTACTACAATGAGCAGTTCTTC. This gives the protein CAWSVGDYYNEQFF.

This clonotype showed up just a few times. This chain joins TRBV5-5 and TRBJ1-1, with 7 bases aligning to TRBD1. The CDR3 has 14 residues. CDR1 and CDR2 (germline): SGHKS, YYEKEE (reference sequence). J gave up 0 bases and V 4 bases, and 3 bases lay outside the gene matches. CDR3 loop: CASSVGTVNTEAFF. CDR3 in DNA: TGTGCCAGCAGCGTGGGGACAGTGAACACTGAAGCTTTCTTT.

This clonotype was seen only a few times. The chain uses TRBV5-4 and TRBJ2-3, with 7 nucleotides matching TRBD1. V shed 0 bases, J shed 6 bases, and the junction held 1 base outside the gene matches. Germline CDR1 is SGHNT and CDR2 is YYREEE (reference sequence). This CDR3 region has 13 residues. Written as DNA, the CDR3 is TGTGCCAGCAGCTTGGAACAGGGGGATACGCAGTATTTT. Its protein product is CASSLEQGDTQYF.

This clonotype was detected ten times or more. J is TRBJ1-2 and V is TRBV9, with 8 bases fitting TRBD1. The CDR3 spans 14 residues. V was clipped by 0 bases and J by 6 bases; unmatched bases: 4. Per germline, CDR1 SGDLS and CDR2 YYNGEE. DNA of the CDR3: TGTGCCAGCAGCGTAGCGTCAGGGGGCCATGGCTACACCTTC. Protein sequence: CASSVASGGHGYTF. The full variable domain, rest sourced from reference TRBV9 and TRBJ1-2, is DSGVTQTPKHLITATGQRVTLRCSPRSGDLSVYWYQQSLDQGLQFLIQYYNGEERAKGNILERFSAQQFPDLHSELNLSSLELGDSALYFCASSVASGGHGYTFGSGTRLTVV.